This T cell receptor (beta chain) was identified in a study of control samples from healthy donors and cancer patients. Some clones are missing from TCRdb's copy, which holds only in-frame ones; the method was immunoSEQ multiplex PCR. The repertoire holds 57,000 or so clones, with approximately 94% as singletons. Trimming left V 0 bases short and J 0 bases short, with 13 bases between. The CDR3 runs 16 residues. CDR1 SQVTM and CDR2 ANQGSEA come from the germline V gene. This sequence joins TRBV29-1 and TRBJ2-3; unclear D gene. The sequencing input was blood. The sequence was obtained from a man aged 30 to 39 in good health. CDR3 in DNA: TGCAGCGTTGAAGACACTTTCCTTTATAGCACAGATACGCAGTATTTT. Its translation: CSVEDTFLYSTDTQYF.